A selection of T cell receptor beta chains follows, all from one sample in a study of CD8 T cells in Susac syndrome. TCRdb reprocessed the immunoSEQ multiplex PCR reads with MiXCR, giving one entry per CDR3 protein. The sample lists more than 200,000 distinct CDR3 sequences, 85% to 95% occurring once. The specimen was CD4+ T cells from PBMCs. These receptors all come from a human donor with multiple sclerosis. Each CDR3 is given with its conserved first and last residue. Fields, in order: CDR3 length, V gene, D gene, J gene, clone size, CDR3 protein, CDR3 DNA. A D gene is named only where the DNA matches it firmly. Only part of the rows carry a size: once, few, many, or a class if the clone is expanded.

cdr3_length: 16; v_call: TRBV4-1; d_call: TRBD2; j_call: TRBJ2-5; clone_size: -; cdr3_aa: CASSLSGSWGGETQYF; cdr3_nt: TGCGCCAGCAGCCTGAGCGGGAGTTGGGGGGGGGAGACCCAGTACTTC
cdr3_length: 15; v_call: TRBV29-1; d_call: -; j_call: TRBJ2-3; clone_size: -; cdr3_aa: CSVEDRTASTDTQYF; cdr3_nt: TGCAGCGTTGAAGACCGGACAGCTAGCACAGATACGCAGTATTTT
cdr3_length: 16; v_call: TRBV12-5; d_call: TRBD1; j_call: TRBJ2-4; clone_size: -; cdr3_aa: CASGVHRGRGLDIQYF; cdr3_nt: TGTGCTAGTGGGGTTCACAGGGGACGAGGCCTCGACATTCAGTACTTC
cdr3_length: 14; v_call: TRBV12-3/TRBV12-4; d_call: TRBD1; j_call: TRBJ2-3; clone_size: -; cdr3_aa: CASSPRQGPDTQYF; cdr3_nt: TGTGCCAGCAGTCCCCGACAGGGGCCAGATACGCAGTATTTT
cdr3_length: 14; v_call: TRBV4-1; d_call: -; j_call: TRBJ2-2; clone_size: -; cdr3_aa: CASSQVGEGGELFF; cdr3_nt: TGCGCCAGCAGCCAAGTCGGGGAAGGCGGGGAGCTGTTTTTT
cdr3_length: 15; v_call: TRBV14; d_call: TRBD2; j_call: TRBJ2-3; clone_size: -; cdr3_aa: CASSRLSGGADTQYF; cdr3_nt: TGTGCCAGCAGCCGACTTTCCGGGGGGGCAGATACGCAGTATTTT
cdr3_length: 14; v_call: TRBV19; d_call: -; j_call: TRBJ2-3; clone_size: -; cdr3_aa: CASTRLHSTDTQYF; cdr3_nt: TGTGCCAGTACCCGGCTACACAGCACAGATACGCAGTATTTT
cdr3_length: 15; v_call: TRBV7-2; d_call: TRBD2; j_call: TRBJ2-1; clone_size: few; cdr3_aa: CASSITGTSVHEQFF; cdr3_nt: TGTGCCAGCAGCATAACCGGGACTAGCGTCCATGAGCAGTTCTTC
cdr3_length: 15; v_call: TRBV3-1; d_call: -; j_call: TRBJ2-1; clone_size: -; cdr3_aa: CASSQVGTSNNEQFF; cdr3_nt: TGTGCCAGCAGCCAAGTCGGGACTTCGAACAATGAGCAGTTCTTC
cdr3_length: 15; v_call: TRBV7-2; d_call: -; j_call: TRBJ2-5; clone_size: -; cdr3_aa: CASSLVWETRGAQYF; cdr3_nt: TGTGCCAGCAGCTTAGTCTGGGAGACCCGAGGGGCCCAGTACTTC
cdr3_length: 14; v_call: TRBV4-1; d_call: TRBD1; j_call: TRBJ1-4; clone_size: -; cdr3_aa: CASSQTGANEKLFF; cdr3_nt: TGCGCCAGCAGCCAGACAGGGGCTAATGAAAAACTGTTTTTT
cdr3_length: 13; v_call: TRBV29-1; d_call: -; j_call: TRBJ1-2; clone_size: -; cdr3_aa: CSVDSVMGYGYTF; cdr3_nt: TGCAGCGTTGACTCCGTGATGGGCTATGGCTACACCTTC
cdr3_length: 14; v_call: TRBV2; d_call: TRBD1; j_call: TRBJ1-2; clone_size: -; cdr3_aa: CASSEGQSPYGYTF; cdr3_nt: TGTGCCAGCAGTGAGGGACAGTCACCGTATGGCTACACCTTC
cdr3_length: 15; v_call: TRBV6-1; d_call: -; j_call: TRBJ2-3; clone_size: once; cdr3_aa: CASSEASRVPDTQYF; cdr3_nt: TGTGCCAGCAGTGAAGCTTCCAGGGTCCCAGATACGCAGTATTTT
cdr3_length: 17; v_call: TRBV9; d_call: TRBD2; j_call: TRBJ2-2; clone_size: -; cdr3_aa: CASSKTSGVPNTGELFF; cdr3_nt: TGTGCCAGCAGCAAGACTAGCGGGGTCCCGAACACCGGGGAGCTGTTTTTT
cdr3_length: 12; v_call: TRBV6-2/TRBV6-3; d_call: -; j_call: TRBJ2-2; clone_size: -; cdr3_aa: CASSNTRGELFF; cdr3_nt: TGTGCCAGCAGCAATACTAGAGGGGAGCTGTTTTTT
cdr3_length: 14; v_call: TRBV7-3; d_call: TRBD1; j_call: TRBJ2-7; clone_size: -; cdr3_aa: CASSPEGGRDEQYF; cdr3_nt: TGTGCCAGCAGCCCGGAAGGGGGCCGAGACGAGCAGTACTTC
cdr3_length: 12; v_call: TRBV3-1; d_call: -; j_call: TRBJ2-1; clone_size: once; cdr3_aa: CASSQDKDEQFF; cdr3_nt: TGTGCCAGCAGCCAAGACAAGGACGAGCAGTTCTTC
cdr3_length: 15; v_call: TRBV5-1; d_call: -; j_call: TRBJ2-6; clone_size: -; cdr3_aa: CASSLERGGANVLTF; cdr3_nt: TGCGCCAGCAGCTTGGAAAGGGGGGGGGCCAACGTCCTGACTTTC
cdr3_length: 15; v_call: TRBV28; d_call: -; j_call: TRBJ2-4; clone_size: -; cdr3_aa: CASSNQGSTKNIQYF; cdr3_nt: TGTGCCAGCAGTAACCAGGGTTCGACCAAAAACATTCAGTACTTC
cdr3_length: 14; v_call: TRBV2; d_call: TRBD1; j_call: TRBJ1-2; clone_size: -; cdr3_aa: CASSESGTGFGYTF; cdr3_nt: TGTGCCAGCAGTGAATCAGGGACAGGGTTTGGCTACACCTTC
cdr3_length: 15; v_call: TRBV27; d_call: -; j_call: TRBJ2-1; clone_size: -; cdr3_aa: CASSPEQSSYNEQFF; cdr3_nt: TGTGCCAGTTCCCCTGAGCAGAGCTCCTACAATGAGCAGTTCTTC
cdr3_length: 15; v_call: TRBV12-3/TRBV12-4; d_call: TRBD1; j_call: TRBJ2-7; clone_size: -; cdr3_aa: CASSSRTGGYDEQYF; cdr3_nt: TGTGCCAGCAGCTCCCGGACAGGGGGCTACGACGAGCAGTACTTC
cdr3_length: 16; v_call: TRBV20-1; d_call: -; j_call: TRBJ1-4; clone_size: once; cdr3_aa: CSARSIPGHLNEKLFF; cdr3_nt: TGCAGTGCTAGATCCATCCCGGGACACCTGAATGAAAAACTGTTTTTT
cdr3_length: 16; v_call: TRBV12-3/TRBV12-4; d_call: -; j_call: TRBJ1-2; clone_size: -; cdr3_aa: CASRPSWDVLNYGYTF; cdr3_nt: TGTGCCAGCAGGCCTTCCTGGGACGTCTTGAACTATGGCTACACCTTC
cdr3_length: 17; v_call: TRBV24-1; d_call: TRBD2; j_call: TRBJ2-2; clone_size: -; cdr3_aa: CATSDPLAGVPAGELFF; cdr3_nt: TGTGCCACCAGTGACCCACTAGCGGGAGTACCGGCCGGGGAGCTGTTTTTT